The 27 T cell receptor beta chains below all came from one sample that was sequenced in a study of CD8 T cells in ankylosing spondylitis. MiXCR was run by TCRdb on the 5' RACE reads, yielding one entry per CDR3 protein. Of roughly 91,000 distinct CDR3 sequences in the sample, about 8% are singletons; the top ten hold 9.5% to 10%. Material: blood, either unsorted or a sorted T cell fraction (not recorded which). The receptors were gathered from a male donor with ankylosing spondylitis or in good health (not recorded which).

This clonotype was seen at least ten times. The chain combines TRBV2 with TRBJ2-5, with TRBD1 matching 11 bases. V was pared by 5 bases and J by 5 bases, with 7 bases of the junction left unmatched. This CDR3 region has 15 residues. Per the germline V gene, CDR1 is SNHLY and CDR2 is FYNNEI. The chain's CDR3 is CASSSGTGGKETQYF. CDR3 nucleotide sequence: TGTGCCAGCAGTTCCGGGACAGGGGGGAAGGAGACCCAGTACTTC.

This clonotype appeared many times. The chain uses TRBV5-1 and TRBJ2-7; D is perhaps TRBD1 (6 bases). V was pared by 5 bases and J by 4 bases, with 19 bases between. This CDR3 has 15 amino acids. The germline CDR1 and CDR2 sequences are SGHRS and YFSETQ. The chain's CDR3 is CASSLTRTEGYEQYF. Written as DNA, the CDR3 is TGCGCCAGCAGTTTGACAAGGACAGAAGGGTACGAGCAGTACTTC.

This clonotype was recorded at least ten times. The chain combines TRBV4-2 with TRBJ1-1; possible D gene TRBD1, 5 bases. CDR3 length equals 14 residues. Trimming left V 1 base short and J 11 bases short, with 17 bases between. Germline V gene sequence: CDR1 LGHNA, CDR2 YNFKEQ. The CDR3 sequence: CASSQVQDPRAAFF. CDR3 coding DNA: TGTGCCAGCAGCCAAGTCCAGGACCCCAGGGCGGCTTTCTTT.

This clonotype showed up many times. The V and J genes are TRBV6-2 or TRBV6-3 and TRBJ2-7; no definite D call. With 3 bases removed from V and 2 bases from J, the gap between germline ends came to 20 bases. Germline V gene sequence: CDR1 MNHEY, CDR2 SVGEGT. The length of the CDR3 is 17 residues. CDR3 in amino acids: CASSYLTKEGIPYEQYF. In DNA form, the CDR3 reads TGTGCCAGCAGTTATCTCACCAAGGAAGGGATCCCCTACGAGCAGTACTTC.

In this sample, this clonotype turned up many times. The chain carries TRBV6-7 and TRBJ2-7, with a tentative D call TRBD2 (5 bases). TRBV6-7 is noted as an ORF with a role that remains uncertain. The CDR3 is 17 residues long. V was cut by 0 bases and J by 0 bases, with 15 bases left in between. In DNA form, the CDR3 reads TGTGCCAGCAGTTACTCCGGACTCCAGCGTTACTCCTACGAGCAGTACTTC. The encoded protein is CASSYSGLQRYSYEQYF.

This clonotype occurred many times. This chain links TRBV7-8 with TRBJ2-7, with D unresolved. Germline V gene lookup returns CDR1 SGHVS and CDR2 FQNEAQ. V lost 5 bases and J 3 bases, leaving 8 bases between the germline ends. This CDR3 is built from 12 residues. In nucleotides, the CDR3 is TGTGCCAGCAGCCGTAACATCTACGAGCAGTACTTC. Its translation: CASSRNIYEQYF.

This clonotype appeared many times. V and J are TRBV20-1 and TRBJ2-1, with 10 nucleotides matching TRBD2. Germline V CDR1 and CDR2: DFQATT, SNEGSKA (reference sequence). V gave up 4 bases and J gave up 8 bases; unmatched junction bases: 11. The CDR3 has 15 amino acids. The CDR3 bases are TGCAGTGCTACCCGCAGCGGGGGGGCTCGGTATGAGCAGTTCTTC. Amino acids: CSATRSGGARYEQFF.

In its sample, this clonotype was seen many times. CDR3 DNA sequence: TGTGCCAGCAGTACAGGGGTCTGGAATTCACCCCTCCACTTT. It is translated as CASSTGVWNSPLHF. The chain uses TRBV12-3 or TRBV12-4 and TRBJ1-6; 7 bases line up with TRBD1. The CDR3 covers 14 residues. Trimming took 5 bases from V and 7 from J; bases not matched to a gene: 5.

Comments on this clonotype: It may be a read error: a sequence one base away is much more abundant. V is TRBV11-2 and J is TRBJ2-3, with D tentatively TRBD2 (5 bases). CDR3 length: 16 amino acids. The germline V gene encodes CDR1 SGHAT and CDR2 FQNNGV. V gave up 5 bases and J gave up 6 bases, with 21 bases separating them. CDR3: CASSLGRAKVADTQYF. The CDR3 DNA sequence: TGTGCCAGCAGCCTCGGGCGGGCCAAAGTTGCGGATACGCAGTATTTT.

This clonotype was found many times. The gene calls are TRBV6-5 and TRBJ2-2; D unclear. Germline CDR1 MNHEY, CDR2 SVGAGI. The V gene lost 8 bases and the J gene lost 4 bases, with 5 bases spanning the gap. The CDR3 contains 11 residues. This CDR3 reads CASSSTGELFF. The CDR3 DNA reads TGTGCCAGCTCATCCACCGGGGAGCTGTTTTTT.

A few counts support this clonotype. This chain uses TRBV7-3 with TRBJ2-2; perhaps TRBD1 as D (5 bases). V dropped 8 bases and J dropped 2 bases, with 18 bases sitting between them. Germline V lookup: CDR1 SGHTA, CDR2 FQGTGA. CDR3 length: 16 amino acids. CDR3 in amino acids: CASLPVGALNTGELFF. The CDR3 DNA sequence: TGTGCCAGCCTCCCCGTAGGGGCACTTAACACCGGGGAGCTGTTTTTT.

This clonotype was observed many times. The chain recombines TRBV6-1 with TRBJ2-2, with D possibly being TRBD1 (6 bases). The germline V and J ends were trimmed by 6 bases and 2 bases, with 10 bases remaining between them. Germline-derived CDR1 and CDR2 are MNHNS and SASEGT. CDR3 length equals 14 residues. The CDR3 here is CASRSDSNTGELFF. The DNA for the CDR3 is TGTGCCAGCAGATCGGACAGCAACACCGGGGAGCTGTTTTTT.

This clonotype was observed at least ten times. This chain joins TRBV4-3 and TRBJ2-3; perhaps D is TRBD1 or TRBD2 (6 bases each). The CDR3 contains 16 residues. Looked up from germline, CDR1 is LGHNA and CDR2 is YSLEER. The V end lost 2 bases, the J end lost 3 bases, and 15 bases lay between the germline ends. As DNA, the CDR3 is TGCGCCAGCAGCCAACCGGAAGGGGGGAGTACAGATACGCAGTATTTT. Amino acid sequence: CASSQPEGGSTDTQYF.

This clonotype was detected only a few times. The J gene is TRBJ1-2, the V gene TRBV7-2; D is undetermined. Germline CDR1 is SGHTA and CDR2 is FQGNSA. This CDR3 contains 14 residues. The V gene lost 5 bases and the J gene lost 7 bases, with 17 bases spanning the gap. The CDR3 protein is CASSEFKRETGYTF. The CDR3 DNA reads TGTGCCAGCAGCGAGTTTAAAAGGGAAACTGGCTACACCTTC.

This clonotype was seen ten or more times. The DNA of the CDR3 is TGCGCCAGCAGCCAAGAAAGGGGAGATACGCAGTATTTT. Its protein is CASSQERGDTQYF. This sequence joins TRBV4-3 and TRBJ2-3, with D perhaps matching TRBD1 (5 bases). Trimming cost V 0 bases and J 5 bases, with 6 bases left between them. The CDR3 consists of 13 residues. CDR1 and CDR2 (germline): LGHNA, YSLEER.

The table lists this clonotype with a few counts. V is TRBV10-3 and J is TRBJ2-1; D uncertain. CDR3 length: 12 amino acids. CDR1 and CDR2 (germline): ENHRY, SYGVKD. V lost 0 bases and J 7 bases, leaving 4 bases between the germline ends. CDR3 amino acids: CAISESTNEQFF. The CDR3 nucleotides read TGTGCCATCAGTGAGTCCACGAATGAGCAGTTCTTC.

This clonotype has a count of ten or more. This sequence joins TRBV12-3 or TRBV12-4 and TRBJ2-2; tentative D call: TRBD2 (5 bases). Trimming removed 5 bases from V and 4 bases from J, with 11 bases in between. The CDR3 covers 14 residues. CDR3 amino acids: CASSLNGVTGELFF. In nucleotides, the CDR3 is TGTGCCAGCAGTCTAAACGGGGTCACCGGGGAGCTGTTTTTT.

This clonotype was picked up many times. The chain combines TRBV20-1 with TRBJ1-1; no firm D call. This CDR3 has 12 amino acids. The germline V gene has CDR1 DFQATT and CDR2 SNEGSKA (reference sequence). The V gene lost 3 bases and the J gene lost 4 bases, with 9 bases spanning the gap. The CDR3 bases are TGCAGTGCTAGGAACCCCGGCACTGAAGCTTTCTTT. It translates to CSARNPGTEAFF.

This clonotype was picked up many times. The chain is built from TRBV20-1 and TRBJ1-2, with D possibly matching TRBD1 (5 bases). CDR3 length equals 15 residues. V was pared by 2 bases and J by 1 base, with 14 bases between. Per germline, CDR1 DFQATT and CDR2 SNEGSKA (reference sequence). The CDR3 sequence: CSARSAGAVNYGYTF. The CDR3 coding sequence is TGCAGTGCTAGATCGGCCGGGGCGGTTAACTATGGCTACACCTTC.

At least ten counts were recorded for this clonotype. The gene calls are TRBV7-9 and TRBJ1-5; D is unresolved. This CDR3 comprises 12 residues. Trimming took 5 bases from V and 4 from J, leaving 6 bases between them. Germline lookup yields CDR1 SEHNR and CDR2 FQNEAQ (reference sequence). This chain's CDR3 is CASSLPNQPQHF. The DNA of the CDR3 is TGTGCCAGCAGCCTCCCTAATCAGCCCCAGCATTTT.

Ten or more counts support this clonotype. The chain joins TRBV12-3 or TRBV12-4 to TRBJ2-7, with D perhaps TRBD1 (5 bases). The CDR3 totals 13 residues. V was clipped by 5 bases and J by 2 bases, with 10 bases between them. CDR3 sequence (DNA): TGTGCCAGCAGTACAGGCCGCACCTACGAGCAGTACTTC. This sequence encodes CASSTGRTYEQYF.

Many counts were recorded for this clonotype. This chain uses TRBV25-1 with TRBJ2-1, with 11 nucleotides matching TRBD2. V shed 2 bases and J 5 bases; nucleotides not matched to a gene: 11. The CDR3 runs to 18 residues. Per germline, CDR1 MGHDK and CDR2 SYGVNS. The CDR3 nucleotides read TGTGCCAGCAGTGAACTCCCCCGACTAGCGGGACACCACAATGAGCAGTTCTTC. It is translated as CASSELPRLAGHHNEQFF.

This clonotype showed up many times. The chain is built from TRBV20-1 and TRBJ2-7, with 9 bases matching TRBD2. Germline CDR1 and CDR2: DFQATT and SNEGSKA (reference sequence). Trimming took 5 bases from V and 3 from J; bases not matched to a gene: 8. This CDR3 has 14 amino acids. The CDR3 region is CSARRLAGIYEQYF. DNA of the CDR3: TGCAGTGCTCGGCGGCTAGCGGGAATCTACGAGCAGTACTTC.

Many counts were recorded for this clonotype. This chain connects TRBV12-3 or TRBV12-4 to TRBJ2-7; weak D call: TRBD2 (5 bases). The CDR3 runs to 15 residues. The ends were cut back, 5 bases at V and 1 base at J, with 15 bases in the middle. The CDR3: CASSTDRGSSYEQYF. CDR3 nucleotide sequence: TGTGCCAGCAGTACAGACCGAGGGTCTTCCTACGAGCAGTACTTC.

This clonotype was picked up many times. This sequence joins TRBV6-1 and TRBJ2-2, with 8 nucleotides matching TRBD1. This CDR3 comprises 16 residues. The germline V gene has CDR1 MNHNS and CDR2 SASEGT. V was pared by 6 bases and J by 8 bases, with 14 bases of the junction left unmatched. Here the CDR3 DNA reads TGTGCCAGCAGGCAGACAGGGGTCCCGTTCTTAGGGGAGCTGTTTTTT. Its translation is CASRQTGVPFLGELFF.

This clonotype was picked up many times. The chain is built from TRBV5-1 and TRBJ2-2, with D perhaps TRBD1 or TRBD2 (5 bases each). CDR3 length: 14 amino acids. Trimming left V 5 bases short and J 3 bases short, with 11 bases between. Looked up from germline, CDR1 is SGHRS and CDR2 is YFSETQ. CDR3: CASRPQGDTGELFF. For the CDR3, the DNA is TGCGCCAGCAGACCCCAGGGAGACACCGGGGAGCTGTTTTTT.

For this clonotype: A much bigger clone sits one base away, suggesting this may be a read error. The rearrangement joins TRBV4-2 to TRBJ2-1; 11 bases line up with TRBD2. This CDR3 is 16 amino acids long. CDR1 LGHNA and CDR2 YNFKEQ come from the germline V gene. Losses at the gene ends were 4 bases for V and 6 bases for J; bases not matched to a gene: 8. Written as DNA, the CDR3 is TGTGCCAGCAGCCCCCAGATTACTAGCGGGAGCAATGAGCAGTTCTTC. It yields the protein CASSPQITSGSNEQFF.